A single sample is the source of the 15 T cell receptor beta chains below, sequenced in a study of blood T cell repertoires in COVID-19. Produced via immunoSEQ multiplex PCR; TCRdb's table is partial and in-frame only. The repertoire holds about 69,000 clones, with about 85% as singletons. What was sequenced was peripheral blood. The receptor source for this set is a man aged 80 or over with acute or convalescent COVID-19.

The rearrangement links TRBV11-3 to TRBJ1-4, with TRBD1 identical over 8 bases. The CDR3 consists of 14 residues. CDR1 is SGHNT and CDR2 is YENEEA in the germline V gene. The V gene end was trimmed by 2 bases and the J gene end by 8 bases; junction bases not matched to a gene: 4. CDR3 region: CASSLSGGGEKLFF. CDR3 DNA sequence: TGTGCCAGCAGCTTATCAGGGGGCGGCGAAAAACTGTTTTTT. Drawing the rest from reference TRBV11-3 and TRBJ1-4, the complete variable domain is EAGVVQSPRYKIIEKKQPVAFWCNPISGHNTLYWYLQNLGQGPELLIRYENEEAVDDSQLPKDRFSAERLKGVDSTLKIQPAELGDSAVYLCASSLSGGGEKLFFGSGTQLSVL.

V gene TRBV10-3 combines with J gene TRBJ1-1; unclear D gene. V lost 4 bases, J lost 2 bases, and 11 bases lay in between. CDR1 is ENHRY, CDR2 SYGVKD, per germline. The CDR3 totals 14 residues. The CDR3: CAISVQEGNTEAFF. The CDR3 DNA follows: TGTGCCATCAGTGTGCAGGAGGGAAACACTGAAGCTTTCTTT.

The chain links TRBV14 to TRBJ2-1; maybe TRBD2 (6 bases). This CDR3 comprises 15 residues. V was trimmed by 1 base and J by 4 bases, leaving 11 bases between them. Germline lookup yields CDR1 SGHDN and CDR2 FVKESK. This chain's CDR3 is CASSQGVADYNEQFF. Here the CDR3 DNA reads TGTGCCAGCAGCCAAGGGGTAGCGGATTACAATGAGCAGTTCTTC. Based on the CDR3 plus reference TRBV14 and TRBJ2-1, the full variable domain is EAGVTQFPSHSVIEKGQTVTLRCDPISGHDNLYWYRRVMGKEIKFLLHFVKESKQDESGMPNNRFLAERTGGTYSTLKVQPAELEDSGVYFCASSQGVADYNEQFFGPGTRLTVL.

In its sample, this clone was seen once. The genes are TRBV5-1 and TRBJ2-5, with a possible D match to TRBD2 (6 bases). The CDR3 length is 13 residues. V lost 4 bases and J lost 5, with 12 bases in between. Per germline, CDR1 SGHRS and CDR2 YFSETQ. The CDR3 reads CASSPGTGETQYF. The CDR3 DNA sequence: TGCGCCAGCAGCCCCGGGACTGGCGAGACCCAGTACTTC.

The chain recombines TRBV5-4 with TRBJ1-1, with D tentatively TRBD1 (6 bases). Germline values: CDR1 SGHNT, CDR2 YYREEE (reference sequence). V lost 4 bases and J 1 base, leaving 20 bases between the germline ends. CDR3 length equals 17 residues. The CDR3, as DNA: TGTGCCAGCAGCCCTAAGGGCAGGGGAGAGGGGAACACTGAAGCTTTCTTT. Its protein is CASSPKGRGEGNTEAFF.

J is TRBJ2-1 and V is TRBV19; D is perhaps TRBD2 (6 bases). V shed 7 bases and J shed 10 bases, with 20 bases lying between them. CDR3 length equals 14 residues. Germline V CDR1 and CDR2: LNHDA, SQIVND (reference sequence). The CDR3 DNA reads as TGTGCCAGTACTCCGCGGGGCCAAATCAGGGAGCAGTTCTTC. It specifies CASTPRGQIREQFF.

The chain joins TRBV24-1 to TRBJ2-3, with TRBD2 identical over 8 bases. This CDR3 spans 18 amino acids. CDR1 KGHDR and CDR2 SFDVKD come from the germline V gene. The V gene end was trimmed by 1 base and the J gene end by 2 bases; junction bases not matched to a gene: 10. For the CDR3, the DNA is TGTGCCACCAGTGATTTAAGGGCTAGCGGGCCTCACACAGATACGCAGTATTTT. Its protein product is CATSDLRASGPHTDTQYF.

The chain links TRBV4-3 to TRBJ2-1, with D possibly TRBD2 on 6 matching bases. Germline lookup yields CDR1 LGHNA and CDR2 YSLEER. V was pared by 1 base and J by 12 bases, with 19 bases between. The CDR3 extends over 15 amino acids. The CDR3 DNA sequence: TGCGCCAGCAGCCAAGCTGCGGAGGGGCTAGTAAGGCAGTTCTTC. It specifies CASSQAAEGLVRQFF.

J is TRBJ2-7 and V is TRBV7-6; TRBD1 matches 8 bases. Germline V lookup: CDR1 SGHVS, CDR2 FNYEAQ. The junction had 8 bases not matched to a gene; V was cut back by 2 bases and J by 2 bases. The CDR3 is 16 residues long. This chain's CDR3 is CASSLPSGQAAYEQYF. The DNA for the CDR3 is TGTGCCAGCAGCTTACCCTCGGGACAGGCTGCCTACGAGCAGTACTTC.

V gene TRBV6-5 combines with J gene TRBJ1-5, with a possible D match to TRBD1 (5 bases). The CDR3 is 15 amino acids. Trimming left V 4 bases short and J 2 bases short, with 12 bases between. CDR1 is MNHEY and CDR2 is SVGAGI in the germline V gene. CDR3 protein: CASSFGAGGNQPQHF. In nucleotides, the CDR3 is TGTGCCAGCAGTTTCGGGGCGGGGGGCAATCAGCCCCAGCATTTT.

The CDR3 loop reads CASSPRQGPDSPLHF. The CDR3 bases are TGTGCCAGCTCACCAAGGCAGGGCCCGGATTCACCCCTCCACTTT. The rearrangement joins TRBV18 to TRBJ1-6; D may be TRBD1 (5 bases). The V gene's germline CDR1 is KGHSH and CDR2 LQKENI. The length of the CDR3 is 15 residues. Trimming left V 2 bases short and J 8 bases short, with 13 bases between.

The chain combines TRBV11-3 with TRBJ2-5, with a tentative D call TRBD1 (6 bases). CDR3 length equals 16 residues. V lost 2 bases and J 2 bases, leaving 15 bases between the germline ends. CDR1 and CDR2 from the germline V gene are SGHNT and YENEEA. The CDR3: CASSLWATGIQETQYF. In DNA, the CDR3 is TGTGCCAGCAGCTTATGGGCCACAGGGATTCAAGAGACCCAGTACTTC.

The chain uses TRBV2 and TRBJ1-1; D remains unclear. Between the trimmed V and J ends, which lost 4 bases and 4 bases, there was a span of 7 bases. Germline V lookup: CDR1 SNHLY, CDR2 FYNNEI. This CDR3 has 12 residues. The CDR3 DNA follows: TGTGCCAGCAGTGCTTTCGTCACTGAAGCTTTCTTT. It yields the protein CASSAFVTEAFF.

This clone was detected once. The rearrangement joins TRBV6-5 to TRBJ2-3; D might be TRBD1 (7 bases). The CDR3 runs to 15 residues. The ends were cut back, 4 bases at V and 3 bases at J, with 14 bases in the middle. Germline V CDR1 and CDR2: MNHEY, SVGAGI. The CDR3 protein is CASSLGPGGTDTQYF. DNA for the CDR3: TGTGCCAGCAGTTTGGGGCCAGGGGGGACAGATACGCAGTATTTT.

This chain links TRBV4-3 with TRBJ2-2; 9 nucleotides match TRBD2. Germline CDR1 LGHNA, CDR2 YSLEER. V shed 1 base and J 1 base; nucleotides not matched to a gene: 4. The length of the CDR3 is 17 residues. The CDR3 protein is CASSQALAGMNTGELFF. CDR3 nucleotide sequence: TGCGCCAGCAGCCAAGCGCTAGCGGGAATGAACACCGGGGAGCTGTTTTTT.